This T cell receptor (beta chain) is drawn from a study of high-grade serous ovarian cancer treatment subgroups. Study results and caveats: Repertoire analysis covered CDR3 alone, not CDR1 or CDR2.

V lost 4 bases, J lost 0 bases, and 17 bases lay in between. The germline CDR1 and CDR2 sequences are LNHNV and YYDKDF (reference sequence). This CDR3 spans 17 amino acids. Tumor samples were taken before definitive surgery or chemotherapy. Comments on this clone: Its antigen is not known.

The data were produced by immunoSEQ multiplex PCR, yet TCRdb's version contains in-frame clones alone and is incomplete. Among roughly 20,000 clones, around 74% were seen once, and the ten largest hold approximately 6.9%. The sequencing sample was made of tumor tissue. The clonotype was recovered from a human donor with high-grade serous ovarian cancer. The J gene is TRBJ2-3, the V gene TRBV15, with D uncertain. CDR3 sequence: CATSTRLGARSTDTQYF. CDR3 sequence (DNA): TGTGCCACCAGCACGCGACTTGGTGCGCGAAGCACAGATACGCAGTATTTT.